Listed here are 17 T cell receptor beta chains from one sample, sequenced in a study of blood T cell repertoires in COVID-19. The data were produced by immunoSEQ multiplex PCR, yet TCRdb's version contains in-frame clones alone and is incomplete. This sample has some 52,000 clones, with around 86% found just once. Sequencing input: peripheral blood. Source of these receptors: a man in his 70s with acute or convalescent COVID-19.

The CDR3 DNA is TGCGCCAGCCGACTCCGGGACACCCCCCAAGAGACCCAGTACTTC. Protein sequence: CASRLRDTPQETQYF. This chain joins TRBV5-1 and TRBJ2-5, with D possibly TRBD1 on 6 matching bases. The CDR3 is 15 amino acids. Germline V CDR1 and CDR2: SGHRS, YFSETQ. V was pared by 7 bases and J by 1 base, with 17 bases between. The entire variable domain, with the rest obtained from reference TRBV5-1 and TRBJ2-5, is as follows: KAGVTQTPRYLIKTRGQQVTLSCSPISGHRSVSWYQQTPGQGLQFLFEYFSETQRNKGNFPGRFSGRQFSNSRSEMNVSTLELGDSALYLCASRLRDTPQETQYFGPGTRLLVL.

The V and J genes are TRBV5-1 and TRBJ2-2, with 10 bases identical to TRBD2. Germline trimming cut 5 bases from V and 2 bases from J; bases unmatched to any gene: 9. Germline loops: CDR1 SGHRS, CDR2 YFSETQ. The CDR3 length is 17 residues. CDR3 loop: CASSRPAGGLNTGELFF. DNA of the CDR3: TGCGCCAGCAGTAGGCCAGCGGGGGGGCTTAACACCGGGGAGCTGTTTTTT.

The chain employs TRBV18 and TRBJ1-1; TRBD1 matches 10 bases. The CDR3 length is 15 residues. V lost 4 bases to trimming and J lost 4 bases; unmatched junction nucleotides: 6. Germline lookup yields CDR1 KGHSH and CDR2 LQKENI. The CDR3 loop reads CASSHRDRGPTEAFF. CDR3 DNA: TGTGCCAGCTCACACCGGGACAGGGGACCCACTGAAGCTTTCTTT.

As for this clone: A junction boundary mismatches the germline segment, possibly from a read error. This chain uses TRBV5-6 with TRBJ1-4; maybe TRBD1 (6 bases). CDR3 length: 13 residues. Germline V gene sequence: CDR1 SGHDT, CDR2 YYEEEE. CDR3 sequence: CASSPGGARGVIF. The CDR3 region has the DNA TGTGCCAGCAGCCCGGGGGGTGCCAGGGGCGTCATTTTT.

The chain uses TRBV12-3 or TRBV12-4 and TRBJ2-1; D may be TRBD1 (6 bases). This CDR3 has 11 residues. Trimming cost V 4 bases and J 9 bases, with 7 bases left between them. Written as DNA, the CDR3 is TGTGCCAGCAGTTCCAGGGGTGAGCAGTTCTTC. Residues: CASSSRGEQFF.

The chain links TRBV27 to TRBJ1-3; TRBD1 matches at 8 bases. The CDR3 runs to 14 residues. Germline values: CDR1 MNHEY, CDR2 SMNVEV (reference sequence). V dropped 8 bases and J dropped 4; count of bases not matched to a gene: 7. CDR3 protein: CASATGGRGNTIYF. CDR3 sequence (DNA): TGTGCCAGCGCTACAGGGGGTCGGGGAAACACCATATATTTT.

V is TRBV7-3 and J is TRBJ2-5; a weak D match, TRBD2 (6 bases). The CDR3 loop spans 14 amino acids. The germline CDR1 and CDR2 sequences are SGHTA and FQGTGA. Trimming pared 2 bases from V and 5 bases from J, leaving 12 bases between. The CDR3 DNA reads TGTGCCAGCAGCTTATCACCTGGGGGGGAGACCCAGTACTTC. It encodes CASSLSPGGETQYF.

This chain joins TRBV11-2 and TRBJ2-7; a possible D gene is TRBD1 (6 bases). V shed 0 bases and J shed 1 base, with 10 bases lying between them. The CDR3 runs to 15 residues. In germline, CDR1 is SGHAT, CDR2 FQNNGV. The CDR3 DNA reads TGTGCCAGCAGCTTAGACAGGGGAATATCCTACGAGCAGTACTTC. Amino acids: CASSLDRGISYEQYF. Drawing the rest from reference TRBV11-2 and TRBJ2-7, the complete variable domain is EAGVAQSPRYKIIEKRQSVAFWCNPISGHATLYWYQQILGQGPKLLIQFQNNGVVDDSQLPKDRFSAERLKGVDSTLKIQPAKLEDSAVYLCASSLDRGISYEQYFGPGTRLTVT.

The chain couples TRBV4-3 to TRBJ2-3; no clear D. CDR3 size: 16 residues. Germline V lookup: CDR1 LGHNA, CDR2 YSLEER. Between the trimmed V and J ends, which lost 4 bases and 0 bases, there was a span of 14 bases. The CDR3 is CASSPRVGLSTDTQYF. In nucleotides, the CDR3 is TGCGCCAGCAGCCCCCGGGTGGGTCTCAGCACAGATACGCAGTATTTT.

The rearrangement uses TRBV4-2 and TRBJ1-3; D ambiguous. This CDR3 has 12 amino acids. Deletions cut 5 bases from V and 2 bases from J, with 4 bases between. Germline CDR1 LGHNA, CDR2 YNFKEQ. The CDR3 DNA follows: TGTGCCAGCAGCTTAGCTGGAAACACCATATATTTT. Residues: CASSLAGNTIYF.

The chain combines TRBV6-2 or TRBV6-3 with TRBJ1-2, with 8 bases identical to TRBD1. CDR1 and CDR2 from the germline V gene are MNHEY and SVGEGT. V lost 5 bases, J lost 5 bases, and 1 base stayed unmatched. This CDR3 has 12 amino acids. CDR3 DNA: TGTGCCAGCAGTACAGGGGGGTATGGCTACACCTTC. This sequence encodes CASSTGGYGYTF.

A few counts support this clone. The chain combines TRBV7-3 with TRBJ2-1, with D possibly matching TRBD1 (6 bases). CDR1 and CDR2 from the germline V gene are SGHTA and FQGTGA. The CDR3 has 13 amino acids. With 4 bases removed from V and 7 bases from J, the gap between germline ends came to 11 bases. Here the CDR3 reads CASSSYTGNEQFF. Here the CDR3 DNA reads TGTGCCAGCAGCTCATACACAGGGAATGAGCAGTTCTTC.

The chain employs TRBV19 and TRBJ2-3, with D possibly being TRBD2 (5 bases). CDR1 is LNHDA and CDR2 is SQIVND in the germline V gene (reference sequence). The CDR3 length is 15 residues. Trimming removed 3 bases from V and 2 bases from J, with 12 bases in between. CDR3 sequence: CASSIQAVITDTQYF. CDR3 in DNA: TGTGCCAGTAGTATTCAAGCGGTTATCACAGATACGCAGTATTTT.

Comments on this clone: One junction end does not reproduce the germline sequence, and a read error may be involved. CDR3: CASSPQIAGQSQEAQYF. The CDR3 coding sequence is TGCGCCAGCAGCCCTCAGATAGCGGGCCAATCCCAAGAGGCCCAGTACTTC. J is TRBJ2-5 and V is TRBV4-1; 7 bases align to TRBD2. Germline CDR1 reads MGHRA; CDR2 reads YSYEKL. The CDR3 is 17 amino acids.

The chain recombines TRBV5-1 with TRBJ2-5, with D possibly matching TRBD2 (6 bases). Between the trimmed V and J ends, which lost 5 bases and 5 bases, there was a span of 19 bases. Germline CDR1 reads SGHRS; CDR2 reads YFSETQ. This CDR3 is 15 amino acids long. Here the CDR3 reads CASSRMLGGGETQYF. As DNA, the CDR3 is TGCGCCAGCAGTCGCATGTTGGGAGGTGGGGAGACCCAGTACTTC.

The chain carries TRBV5-4 and TRBJ1-4; D possibly corresponds to TRBD1 (6 bases). V lost 0 bases and J 4 bases, leaving 13 bases between the germline ends. Germline V gene lookup returns CDR1 SGHNT and CDR2 YYREEE (reference sequence). CDR3 size: 16 residues. DNA for the CDR3: TGTGCCAGCAGCTTGGCTGGGGCAGGGGATAATGAAAAACTGTTTTTT. Translation gives CASSLAGAGDNEKLFF. Complete variable domain (other parts from reference TRBV5-4 and TRBJ1-4): ETGVTQSPTHLIKTRGQQVTLRCSSQSGHNTVSWYQQALGQGPQFIFQYYREEENGRGNFPPRFSGLQFPNYSSELNVNALELDDSALYLCASSLAGAGDNEKLFFGSGTQLSVL.

The chain links TRBV5-1 to TRBJ2-5, with D possibly matching TRBD2 (7 bases). V was pared by 3 bases and J by 5 bases, with 20 bases between. Germline CDR1 reads SGHRS; CDR2 reads YFSETQ. The CDR3 is 16 residues long. CDR3 DNA: TGCGCCAGCAGCTGGGGGGGCCGTTTAGGCGGGGAGACCCAGTACTTC. The encoded protein is CASSWGGRLGGETQYF. Full variable domain (missing parts from reference TRBV5-1 and TRBJ2-5): KAGVTQTPRYLIKTRGQQVTLSCSPISGHRSVSWYQQTPGQGLQFLFEYFSETQRNKGNFPGRFSGRQFSNSRSEMNVSTLELGDSALYLCASSWGGRLGGETQYFGPGTRLLVL.